A selection of T cell receptor beta chains follows, all from one sample in a study of tumor-infiltrating lymphocytes in primary liver carcinoma. TCRdb itself ran the multiplex PCR reads through MiXCR, one entry per CDR3 protein. The profile covers 80,000 to 100,000 distinct CDR3 sequences, with approximately 68% appearing a single time and under 30% taken by the ten largest. The sequencing sample was made of tumor-adjacent normal liver tissue. The receptors here all came from a man aged 35-49 years with primary liver carcinoma and hepatitis B virus infection. The CDR3 runs from the conserved cysteine through the conserved F or W. The order of the fields is J gene, V gene, clone size, D gene, CDR3 protein, CDR3 DNA. D genes are given only for firm matches. Clone size is given for some rows only: seen once, a few or many times, or a class if the clone is expanded.

>TRBJ2-7|TRBV7-9|NA|TRBD1
CASNLAVAGGRGEQYF
TGTGCCAGCAACTTAGCGGTAGCAGGGGGCCGCGGGGAGCAGTACTTC
>TRBJ2-1|TRBV11-2|NA|NA
CASTLPGGGPYNERFF
TGTGCCAGCACCTTGCCCGGTGGGGGGCCCTACAATGAGCGGTTCTTC
>TRBJ2-5|TRBV11-2|NA|NA
CTSSLGRANRAQETQYF
TGTACCAGCAGCTTAGGTCGGGCGAACAGGGCGCAAGAGACCCAGTACTTC
>TRBJ2-1|TRBV7-9|NA|NA
CASSTASNEQFF
TGTGCCAGCAGTACTGCTAGCAATGAGCAGTTCTTC
>TRBJ1-5|TRBV28|NA|NA
CTSRAQSNQPQHF
TGTACCAGCAGGGCTCAAAGCAATCAGCCCCAGCATTTT
>TRBJ2-1|TRBV12-3/TRBV12-4|NA|TRBD2
CASTSPRGDYNEQFF
TGTGCCAGCACTAGTCCCCGGGGGGACTACAATGAGCAGTTCTTC
>TRBJ2-3|TRBV6-1|NA|NA
CASRGHNEDTQYF
TGCGCCAGCAGGGGTCATAACGAAGATACGCAGTATTTT
>TRBJ2-1|TRBV5-4|NA|TRBD2
CARSDRLAVYNEQFF
TGTGCCAGGAGCGATCGACTAGCGGTATACAATGAGCAGTTCTTC
>TRBJ2-7|TRBV5-6|NA|NA
CASSLVGDEQYF
TGTGCCAGCAGCTTGGTGGGAGACGAGCAGTACTTC
>TRBJ2-1|TRBV10-3|NA|TRBD2
CAFSAGGLSSYDEQLF
TGTGCCTTCTCGGCGGGAGGGTTAAGCTCCTACGATGAGCAGCTCTTC
>TRBJ2-2|TRBV28|NA|TRBD1
CASSTPGQGSHTGELFF
TGTGCCAGCAGTACACCGGGACAGGGTTCCCACACCGGGGAGCTGTTTTTT
>TRBJ2-1|TRBV7-9|many|NA
CASSSQISNEQFF
TGTGCCAGCAGCTCGCAGATTAGCAATGAGCAGTTCTTC
>TRBJ2-1|TRBV29-1|NA|TRBD2
CIVEDLASEREGEQFF
TGCATCGTTGAAGATCTGGCTAGCGAGAGGGAGGGTGAGCAGTTCTTC
>TRBJ1-1|TRBV29-1|NA|NA
CSVSSNTEVFF
TGCAGTGTTTCTTCGAACACTGAAGTTTTCTTT
>TRBJ2-7|TRBV11-2|NA|NA
CAGSLGPYEQYF
TGTGCCGGCAGCCTGGGACCCTACGAGCAGTACTTT
>TRBJ1-1|TRBV10-3|NA|TRBD1
CTIQTGVGNTEAFF
TGTACCATCCAAACAGGGGTGGGGAACACTGAAGCTTTCTTT
>TRBJ2-6|TRBV6-5|NA|NA
CASSLWTWMKTGANVLNF
TGTGCCAGCAGTCTTTGGACATGGATGAAAACTGGGGCCAACGTCCTGAATTTC
>TRBJ2-1|TRBV29-1|NA|NA
CGVGPPSSYYNEKFF
TGCGGCGTGGGGCCTCCTTCCAGCTACTACAATGAGAAGTTCTTC
>TRBJ2-2|TRBV4-1|NA|NA
CASSQGAGIGVLFF
TGCGCCAGCAGCCAAGGAGCCGGGATCGGGGTTCTGTTTTTT
>TRBJ2-6|TRBV28|NA|TRBD2
CASSYSFGVGEAKRERSGANVLTF
TGTGCCAGCAGTTACTCCTTTGGGGTTGGTGAGGCGAAGCGGGAGCGCTCTGGGGCCAACGTCCTGACTTTC
>TRBJ2-1|TRBV7-9|NA|NA
CASSFSGGAPEQFF
TGTGCCAGCAGCTTCTCAGGCGGGGCCCCTGAGCAGTTCTTC
>TRBJ2-3|TRBV10-3|many|TRBD2
CAISQTGAGGGTDTQYF
TGTGCCATCAGTCAAACAGGAGCGGGAGGAGGGACAGATACGCAGTATTTT
>TRBJ1-4|TRBV2|NA|NA
CASQTAEPLNEKLFF
TGTGCCAGTCAGACGGCGGAGCCACTTAATGAAAAACTGTTTTTT
>TRBJ2-3|TRBV10-3|many|TRBD2
CAISGSSGTSGRDTQYF
TGTGCCATCAGTGGTTCTTCCGGGACTAGCGGGAGAGATACGCAGTATTTT
>TRBJ2-3|TRBV6-2/TRBV6-3|many|NA
CASSYLLDTQYF
TGTGCCAGCAGCTACCTTTTAGATACGCAGTATTTT
>TRBJ2-1|TRBV6-5|NA|TRBD2
CAHSSGGLAGYNEQFF
TGTGCCCACAGTTCCGGTGGACTAGCGGGATACAATGAGCAGTTCTTC
>TRBJ2-7|TRBV6-5|many|NA
CASSYDGGYEQYF
TGTGCCAGCAGCTACGACGGAGGATACGAGCAGTACTTC
>TRBJ1-2|TRBV12-3/TRBV12-4|NA|NA
CASSPSGARHYGYTF
TGTGCTAGCAGTCCCTCGGGGGCGCGTCACTATGGCTACACCTTC
>TRBJ2-2|TRBV29-1|NA|NA
CSVRLVNAGELFF
TGCAGCGTCAGACTGGTGAACGCCGGGGAGCTGTTTTTT
>TRBJ2-1|TRBV28|NA|NA
CSGIKGSYNEQFF
TGTTCCGGCATTAAAGGGTCCTACAATGAGCAGTTCTTC
>TRBJ2-5|TRBV5-1|many|NA
CASSIRPLYQETQYF
TGCGCCAGCAGCATCCGGCCACTGTACCAAGAGACCCAGTACTTC
>TRBJ2-7|TRBV29-1|many|NA
CSVPVPGTLPYEQYF
TGCAGCGTTCCTGTTCCCGGGACACTGCCCTACGAGCAGTACTTC
>TRBJ1-2|TRBV28|many|NA
CASSLGGGTAANYGYTF
TGTGCCAGCAGTTTAGGGGGGGGAACCGCCGCTAACTATGGCTACACCTTC
>TRBJ2-1|TRBV11-2|once|NA
CAGSLILELYYNEQFF
TGTGCCGGCAGCTTAATTCTAGAACTGTACTACAATGAGCAGTTCTTC
>TRBJ1-1|TRBV5-1|many|NA
CASSPGPGAEAFF
TGCGCCAGCAGCCCGGGACCGGGAGCTGAAGCTTTCTTT
>TRBJ2-2|TRBV2|NA|TRBD2
CASMASGCRRTGELFF
TGTGCCAGCATGGCTAGCGGGTGCCGCCGCACCGGGGAGCTGTTTTTT
>TRBJ1-2|TRBV28|NA|NA
CAIPLDSCRYTF
TGTGCCATCCCCCTAGATTCATGTCGCTACACCTTC
>TRBJ1-1|TRBV29-1|NA|NA
CCVVRTVNTEAFF
TGCTGTGTTGTAAGGACAGTGAACACTGAAGCTTTCTTT
>TRBJ2-7|TRBV6-5|many|TRBD1
CASSESGTGDYEQYF
TGTGCCAGCAGTGAGTCCGGGACAGGGGACTACGAGCAGTACTTC
>TRBJ2-2|TRBV6-1|NA|NA
CVSSEGQQGITGELFF
TGTGTCAGCAGTGAAGGTCAGCAGGGGATCACCGGGGAGCTGTTTTTT
>TRBJ2-3|TRBV29-1|once|TRBD1
CSGGDRVLTNTQYF
TGCAGCGGAGGGGACAGGGTGCTCACAAATACGCAGTATTTT
>TRBJ2-3|TRBV11-3|NA|NA
CASNLESGRTDTQYF
TGTGCCAGCAACTTAGAGTCCGGGCGCACAGATACGCAGTATTTT
>TRBJ2-3|TRBV7-9|NA|NA
CASSSHAPWTSTDTQYF
TGTGCCAGCAGCTCCCACGCCCCCTGGACATCCACAGATACGCAGTATTTT
>TRBJ1-1|TRBV4-1|NA|NA
CAGSQADTMNTEAFF
TGCGCCGGCAGCCAAGCGGACACCATGAACACTGAAGCTTTCTTC
>TRBJ2-7|TRBV28|NA|TRBD2
CASSSMTSGRSYEQYF
TGTGCCAGCAGTTCGATGACTAGCGGGAGGTCCTACGAGCAGTACTTC
>TRBJ2-2|TRBV28|NA|NA
CASSPDLGGELFF
TGTGCCAGCAGTCCCGACCTGGGCGGGGAGCTGTTTTTC
>TRBJ1-1|TRBV5-1|NA|NA
CASSFPGGVSEAFF
TGCGCCAGCAGCTTCCCCGGTGGGGTTTCCGAAGCTTTCTTT
>TRBJ2-1|TRBV11-2|NA|NA
CASGLGPDWEQFF
TGTGCCAGCGGCTTAGGCCCGGACTGGGAGCAGTTCTTC
>TRBJ2-1|TRBV12-5|many|NA
CASGLDWSPEQFF
TGTGCTAGTGGTTTGGACTGGTCTCCTGAGCAGTTCTTC
>TRBJ2-3|TRBV11-2|NA|NA
CASNLWSDSSTGTQYF
TGTGCCAGCAACTTATGGTCGGATTCTAGCACAGGTACGCAGTATTTT
>TRBJ1-5|TRBV11-2|NA|NA
CASCLWGGNQTQHF
TGTGCCAGCTGCTTGTGGGGGGGCAATCAGACCCAGCATTTT
>TRBJ2-7|TRBV11-2|NA|NA
CASRSTRSYEQYF
TGTGCCAGCCGCTCGACTAGGAGCTACGAGCAGTACTTC
>TRBJ2-7|TRBV25-1|NA|NA
CASRSGLPMEEQYF
TGTGCCAGCAGATCAGGGCTACCCATGGAGGAGCAGTACTTC